The source of this TCR beta chain is a study of T-cell memory formation after mild COVID-19. General study results and limits: Later expanders leaned CD4+, whereas clones that contracted between day 15 and 85 were balanced CD4/CD8.

5'RACE primed from the constant segment yielded TCR alpha and TCR beta cDNA libraries bearing sample barcodes and UMIs. In TCRdb, the 5' RACE reads were re-called with MiXCR into one record per CDR3 protein. The sample gives approximately 300,000 distinct CDR3 sequences, roughly a fifth of which show up once; 21% is in the top ten. Looked up from germline, CDR1 is DFQATT and CDR2 is SNEGSKA (reference sequence). The V and J ends lost 2 bases and 3 bases respectively, with 11 bases between them. The CDR3 length is 14 residues. Note on this clonotype: Its antigen is currently unknown.

The clonotype originates from a man aged 18-30 years who had mild COVID-19 (a few samples of this study predate the infection). Cell type and time point are not known. The sequencing input was PBMCs or a T cell subset sorted from them (not recorded which). The chain employs TRBV20-1 and TRBJ1-5; a possible D gene is TRBD1 (5 bases). CDR3 sequence reads: CSARRGDTNQPQHF. The CDR3 DNA reads TGCAGTGCTAGACGGGGGGATACCAATCAGCCCCAGCATTTT.